The 5 T cell receptor beta chains below come from one sample, sequenced in a study of shared clonotypes between healthy human individuals. The assay was immunoSEQ multiplex PCR, and TCRdb's table has in-frame clones only and misses some. The profile shows millions of clones, 80% to 95% of them singletons. The material sequenced was naive CD4+ T cells from PBMCs. Subset specified: CD45RA+ positively selected. Source of these receptors: a young man in good health. Some clones in this sample may be carry-over from other donors' samples.

The CDR3 protein is CASTKDSGANVLTF. The CDR3 nucleotides are TGTGCCAGCACAAAAGACTCTGGGGCCAACGTCCTGACTTTC. The chain employs TRBV2 and TRBJ2-6; D gene ambiguous. From germline, CDR1 is SNHLY and CDR2 FYNNEI. V was trimmed by 7 bases and J by 0 bases, leaving 7 bases between them. This CDR3 contains 14 residues.

The rearrangement links TRBV18 to TRBJ2-7; D is undetermined. CDR3 length: 12 residues. Deletions cut 3 bases from V and 6 bases from J, with 9 bases between. From germline, CDR1 is KGHSH and CDR2 LQKENI. Here the CDR3 DNA reads TGTGCCAGCTCACCCACACCCGGCGAGCAGTACTTC. Its translation is CASSPTPGEQYF.

This clone has just one count. J is TRBJ2-5 and V is TRBV7-9; D may be TRBD2 (6 bases). Looked up from germline, CDR1 is SEHNR and CDR2 is FQNEAQ (reference sequence). V lost 1 base to trimming and J lost 14 bases, with 14 bases between them. This CDR3 has 12 residues. In DNA form, the CDR3 reads TGTGCCAGCAGCTTAGATAGTGATAGCGGTTACTTC. It is translated as CASSLDSDSGYF.

The chain is built from TRBV7-2 and TRBJ2-1; D gene uncertain. The V gene's germline CDR1 is SGHTA and CDR2 FQGNSA. V gave up 7 bases and J gave up 0 bases, with 16 bases separating them. This CDR3 is built from 16 residues. CDR3 amino acids: CASKRQGRSSYNEQFF. The CDR3 DNA follows: TGTGCCAGCAAGCGCCAAGGGCGGAGCTCCTACAATGAGCAGTTCTTC. Supplemented by reference TRBV7-2 and TRBJ2-1, the full variable domain reads GAGVSQSPSNKVTEKGKDVELRCDPISGHTALYWYRQSLGQGLEFLIYFQGNSAPDKSGLPSDRFSAERTGGSVSTLTIQRTQQEDSAVYLCASKRQGRSSYNEQFFGPGTRLTVL.

The rearrangement joins TRBV6-5 to TRBJ1-2; 7 bases are shared with TRBD1. J gave up 5 bases and V 5 bases, and 11 bases lay outside the gene matches. Germline V CDR1 and CDR2: MNHEY, SVGAGI. CDR3 length: 15 residues. The chain's CDR3 is CASSTPDRVGYGYTF. The CDR3, as DNA: TGTGCCAGCAGTACCCCTGACAGGGTAGGGTATGGCTACACCTTC.